The T cell receptor (beta chain) described here comes from a study of blood T cell repertoires in COVID-19. Study as a whole: The cDNA or gDNA used as material had been derived from T cells, B-cell-depleted T cells, or PBMCs.

V lost 5 bases to trimming and J lost 6 bases, with 10 bases between them. CDR1 and CDR2 (germline): ENHRY, SYGVKD. The CDR3 is 13 amino acids. Only in-frame clones appear in the TCRdb table, and some are missing; sequencing was by immunoSEQ multiplex PCR. Among about 58,000 clones listed, approximately 90% were seen once. This TCR was sampled from a woman aged 60 to 75 with active COVID-19. This sequence joins TRBV10-3 and TRBJ2-2; D is undetermined. Specimen: peripheral blood. This CDR3 reads CAISLAAPGELFF. DNA of the CDR3: TGTGCCATCAGTTTGGCGGCCCCCGGGGAGCTGTTTTTT.